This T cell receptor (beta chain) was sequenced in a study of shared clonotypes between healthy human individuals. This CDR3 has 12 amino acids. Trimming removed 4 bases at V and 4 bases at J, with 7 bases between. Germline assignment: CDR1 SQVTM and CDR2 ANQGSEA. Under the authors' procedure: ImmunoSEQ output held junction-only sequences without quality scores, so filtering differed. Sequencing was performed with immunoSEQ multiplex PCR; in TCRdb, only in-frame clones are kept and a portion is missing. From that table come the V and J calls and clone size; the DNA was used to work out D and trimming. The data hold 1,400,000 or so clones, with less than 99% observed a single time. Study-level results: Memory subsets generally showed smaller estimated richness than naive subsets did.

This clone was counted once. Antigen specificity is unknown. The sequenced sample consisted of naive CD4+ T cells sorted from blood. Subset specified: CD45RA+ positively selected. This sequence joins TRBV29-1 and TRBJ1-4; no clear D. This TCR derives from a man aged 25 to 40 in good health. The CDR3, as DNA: TGCAGCGTTGGTGGAGTTAATGAAAAACTGTTTTTT. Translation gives CSVGGVNEKLFF. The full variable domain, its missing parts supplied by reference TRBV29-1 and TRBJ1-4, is SAVISQKPSRDICQRGTSLTIQCQVDSQVTMMFWYRQQPGQSLTLIATANQGSEATYESGFVIDKFPISRPNLTFSTLTVSNMSPEDSSIYLCSVGGVNEKLFFGSGTQLSVL.